This TCR beta chain appears in the sequencing data of a study of CD8 T cells in ankylosing spondylitis. Quantitative 5'-RACE was performed with molecular barcodes, and it yielded the TCR beta libraries. TCRdb re-analysed the 5' RACE reads in MiXCR, keeping a single row per CDR3 protein. Of under 150,000 distinct CDR3 sequences in the sample, roughly 18% were seen once. This clonotype has just a few counts. Its cognate antigen is unknown. Study conclusions and caveats: A TCR beta motif of 7 to 9 highly homologous variants seemed to mark ankylosing spondylitis blood. Earlier literature documents some of the motif variants in reactive arthritis synovial fluid and blood.

This CDR3 has 16 amino acids. CDR1 is SGHVS, CDR2 FQNEAQ, per germline. V was trimmed by 7 bases and J by 0 bases, leaving 16 bases between them. This TCR came from a male donor with ankylosing spondylitis. The chain uses TRBV7-8 and TRBJ2-1; possibly TRBD2 for D (6 bases). The sample consisted of blood, either unsorted or a sorted T cell fraction (not recorded which). CDR3 coding DNA: TGTGCCAGCATCATTAAACGGGGGAGCTCCTACAATGAGCAGTTCTTC. Translating gives CASIIKRGSSYNEQFF.